This TCR beta chain is drawn from a study of beta chain features in type 1 diabetes. Findings and caveats of the study: Any HLA type influence on TCRB rearrangement was left unresolved here. Patients and controls would be equally affected if PCR favored shorter templates.

This clone was picked up a small number of times. No antigen is known for it. Being one base from a much bigger clone, this may be a read error. The CDR3 totals 14 residues. The germline CDR1 and CDR2 sequences are SQVTM and ANQGSEA. As every portion of the isolated RNA was reverse transcribed, the sequencing read expressed TCRB transcripts. The data were produced by immunoSEQ multiplex PCR, yet TCRdb's version contains in-frame clones alone and is incomplete. Seen here are 200,000 to 250,000 clones, roughly 10% observed once, and the top ten hold 1% to 1.5%. The sequence was obtained from a man aged 18 to 30 in good health. This chain links TRBV29-1 with TRBJ1-5, with no clear D. Sequenced sample: central memory CD4+ T cells from blood. For the CDR3, the DNA is TGCATCGTTTTAGGGCCGGGATCCAATCAGCCCCAGCATTTT. It codes for CIVLGPGSNQPQHF.